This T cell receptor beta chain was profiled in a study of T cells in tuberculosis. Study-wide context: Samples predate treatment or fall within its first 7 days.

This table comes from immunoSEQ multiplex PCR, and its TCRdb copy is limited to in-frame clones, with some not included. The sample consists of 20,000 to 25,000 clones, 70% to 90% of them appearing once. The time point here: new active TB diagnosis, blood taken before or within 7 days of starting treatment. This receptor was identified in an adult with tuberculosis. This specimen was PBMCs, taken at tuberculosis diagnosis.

In DNA, the CDR3 is TGTGCCAGTAGTATTGTCAGGGGTTCTAACTATGGCTACACCTTC. This sequence encodes CASSIVRGSNYGYTF. The V gene is TRBV19, the J gene TRBJ1-2; tentatively, D is TRBD1 (6 bases). The germline gives CDR1 LNHDA, CDR2 SQIVND (reference sequence). Trimming stripped 3 bases from V and 0 bases from J, with 11 bases between. The CDR3 totals 15 residues.